This T cell receptor (beta chain) was retrieved from a study of OX40 agonist ivuxolimab in advanced cancers. V lost 8 bases and J 8 bases, leaving 12 bases between the germline ends. This CDR3 has 11 residues. The germline gives CDR1 MNHEY, CDR2 SMNVEV (reference sequence). Produced via immunoSEQ multiplex PCR; TCRdb's table is partial and in-frame only. The sample yields tens of thousands of clones, approximately 85% seen once. The sequence was obtained from an adult with an advanced solid tumor such as melanoma, head and neck, liver or kidney cancer. The sample in question was CD4+ or CD8+ T cells sorted from blood, obtained in a trial of the OX40 agonist ivuxolimab. This rearrangement joins TRBV27 to TRBJ1-2; possible D gene TRBD1, 5 bases. This chain's CDR3 is CASGAGGGYTF. The CDR3 nucleotides read TGTGCCAGCGGGGCAGGCGGCGGCTACACCTTC.